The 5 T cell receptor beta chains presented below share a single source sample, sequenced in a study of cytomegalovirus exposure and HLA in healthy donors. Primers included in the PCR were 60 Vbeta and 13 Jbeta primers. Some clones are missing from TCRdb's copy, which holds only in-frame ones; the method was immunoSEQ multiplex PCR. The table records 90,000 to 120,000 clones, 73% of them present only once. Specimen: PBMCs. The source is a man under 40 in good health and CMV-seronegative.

The DNA of the CDR3 is TGTGCCTGGAGGGCTAGCGGGAGGAGCACCGGGGAGCTGTTTTTT. It encodes CAWRASGRSTGELFF. This rearrangement joins TRBV30 to TRBJ2-2, with 11 bases that match TRBD2. This CDR3 region has 15 residues. The germline CDR1 and CDR2 sequences are GTSNPN and SVGIG (reference sequence). V shed 3 bases, J shed 4 bases, and the junction held 4 bases outside the gene matches.

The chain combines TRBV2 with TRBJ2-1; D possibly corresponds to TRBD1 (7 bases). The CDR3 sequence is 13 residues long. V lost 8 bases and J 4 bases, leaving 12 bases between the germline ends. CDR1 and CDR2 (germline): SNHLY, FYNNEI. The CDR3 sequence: CASGRDSYNEQFF. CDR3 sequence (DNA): TGTGCCAGCGGGCGGGACAGTTACAATGAGCAGTTCTTC.

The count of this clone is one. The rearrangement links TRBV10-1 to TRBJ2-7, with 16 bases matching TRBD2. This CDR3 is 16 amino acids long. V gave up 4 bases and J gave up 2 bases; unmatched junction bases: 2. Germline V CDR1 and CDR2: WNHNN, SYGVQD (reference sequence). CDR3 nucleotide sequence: TGCGCCAGCAGTGGGGGACTAGCGGGGGGGCCCTACGAGCAGTACTTC. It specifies CASSGGLAGGPYEQYF.

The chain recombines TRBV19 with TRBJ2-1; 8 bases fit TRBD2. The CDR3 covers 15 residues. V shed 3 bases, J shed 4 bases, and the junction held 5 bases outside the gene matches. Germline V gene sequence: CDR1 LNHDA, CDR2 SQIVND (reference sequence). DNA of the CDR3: TGTGCCAGTAGTATTACTAGCGGAGCGTACAATGAGCAGTTCTTC. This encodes CASSITSGAYNEQFF. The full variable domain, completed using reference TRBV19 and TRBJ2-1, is DGGITQSPKYLFRKEGQNVTLSCEQNLNHDAMYWYRQDPGQGLRLIYYSQIVNDFQKGDIAEGYSVSREKKESFPLTVTSAQKNPTAFYLCASSITSGAYNEQFFGPGTRLTVL.

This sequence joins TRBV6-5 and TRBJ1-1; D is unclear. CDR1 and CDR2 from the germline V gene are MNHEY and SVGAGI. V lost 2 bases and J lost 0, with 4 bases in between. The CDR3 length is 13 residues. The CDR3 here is CASSYTVNTEAFF. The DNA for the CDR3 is TGTGCCAGCAGTTACACAGTGAACACTGAAGCTTTCTTT.